Listed here are 15 T cell receptor beta chains from one sample, sequenced in a study of blood T cell dynamics during melanoma immunotherapy. Libraries were prepared by immunoSEQ multiplex PCR; TCRdb keeps only in-frame clonotypes and omits some of them. The sample has fewer than 11,000 clones; 75% to 90% are singletons. Time point of the sample: pre-treatment baseline. Sequencing was performed on blood, taken from a patient treated with checkpoint blockade. The receptors were sampled from a human donor with melanoma.

The chain uses TRBV7-2 and TRBJ1-3; D uncertain. The CDR3 consists of 15 residues. V was clipped by 5 bases and J by 0 bases, with 11 bases between them. Per germline, CDR1 SGHTA and CDR2 FQGNSA. CDR3 in amino acids: CASSRDRSSGNTIYF. CDR3 nucleotides: TGTGCCAGCAGCCGAGACCGTAGCTCTGGAAACACCATATATTTT. Variable domain in full (rest from reference TRBV7-2 and TRBJ1-3): GAGVSQSPSNKVTEKGKDVELRCDPISGHTALYWYRQSLGQGLEFLIYFQGNSAPDKSGLPSDRFSAERTGGSVSTLTIQRTQQEDSAVYLCASSRDRSSGNTIYFGEGSWLTVV.

The chain employs TRBV27 and TRBJ2-1; 9 bases are a match to TRBD1. CDR1 and CDR2 from the germline V gene are MNHEY and SMNVEV (reference sequence). This CDR3 spans 14 amino acids. V lost 3 bases to trimming and J lost 5 bases; unmatched junction nucleotides: 2. The CDR3 loop is CASSFYRGHNEQFF. Here the CDR3 DNA reads TGTGCCAGCAGTTTTTACAGGGGGCACAATGAGCAGTTCTTC.

The J gene is TRBJ2-2, the V gene TRBV18; no clear D. V lost 2 bases and J lost 7, with 8 bases in between. The CDR3 covers 13 residues. Germline CDR1 reads KGHSH; CDR2 reads LQKENI. This CDR3 reads CASSPDPHGELFF. The CDR3 coding sequence is TGTGCCAGCTCACCAGACCCCCACGGGGAGCTGTTTTTT.

V gene TRBV19 combines with J gene TRBJ2-1; D gene uncertain. The CDR3 contains 12 residues. The germline V gene has CDR1 LNHDA and CDR2 SQIVND (reference sequence). Trimming removed 3 bases from V and 6 bases from J, with 6 bases in between. The CDR3 here is CASSIRVNEQFF. The DNA of the CDR3 is TGTGCCAGTAGTATTCGTGTCAATGAGCAGTTCTTC. Variable domain in full (rest from reference TRBV19 and TRBJ2-1): DGGITQSPKYLFRKEGQNVTLSCEQNLNHDAMYWYRQDPGQGLRLIYYSQIVNDFQKGDIAEGYSVSREKKESFPLTVTSAQKNPTAFYLCASSIRVNEQFFGPGTRLTVL.

This clone was observed a handful of times. V is TRBV4-3 and J is TRBJ2-1, with 9 bases aligning to TRBD2. This CDR3 has 15 residues. Germline trimming cut 0 bases from V and 5 bases from J; bases unmatched to any gene: 2. The germline gives CDR1 LGHNA, CDR2 YSLEER. The CDR3 region is CASSQDGGRDNEQFF. The CDR3, as DNA: TGCGCCAGCAGCCAAGATGGCGGGAGGGACAATGAGCAGTTCTTC.

The gene calls are TRBV5-1 and TRBJ2-7; TRBD1 matches 8 bases. The CDR3 is 14 residues long. With V trimmed by 2 bases and J by 2 bases, 3 bases remained unmatched. Germline V gives CDR1 SGHRS, CDR2 YFSETQ. CDR3 coding DNA: TGCGCCAGCAGCTTCGGACAGGGCCCCTACGAGCAGTACTTC. Translated, it gives CASSFGQGPYEQYF.

The chain carries TRBV28 and TRBJ2-7; no clear D. The CDR3 is 11 residues long. CDR1 is MDHEN and CDR2 is SYDVKM in the germline V gene. V lost 6 bases to trimming and J lost 6 bases, with 9 bases between them. The CDR3 DNA reads as TGTGCCAGCAGCCCTGGCCTCGAGCAGTACTTC. Its translation is CASSPGLEQYF.

The genes are TRBV6-6 and TRBJ2-5; 9 bases are shared with TRBD1. The CDR3 is made up of 15 amino acids. CDR1 is MNHNY, CDR2 SVGAGI, per germline (reference sequence). V lost 2 bases to trimming and J lost 5 bases; unmatched junction nucleotides: 6. The CDR3, as DNA: TGTGCCAGCAGTTACGCGGGACAGGGCTCCGAGACCCAGTACTTC. It is translated as CASSYAGQGSETQYF.

The rearrangement links TRBV7-9 to TRBJ1-1, with 10 bases lining up with TRBD1. The J segment lost 5 bases and the V segment lost 4 bases, leaving 10 bases of the junction unmatched. This CDR3 spans 16 amino acids. From germline, CDR1 is SEHNR and CDR2 FQNEAQ (reference sequence). CDR3 amino acids: CASSSGGDRGRTEAFF. For the CDR3, the DNA is TGTGCCAGCAGCTCTGGGGGGGACAGGGGAAGGACTGAAGCTTTCTTT.

V gene TRBV28 combines with J gene TRBJ2-5; TRBD1 aligns across 7 bases. The CDR3 runs to 14 residues. The junction had 4 bases not matched to a gene; V was cut back by 5 bases and J by 1 base. In germline, CDR1 is MDHEN, CDR2 SYDVKM. CDR3: CASSPYRGQETQYF. The CDR3 bases are TGTGCCAGCAGTCCATACAGGGGCCAAGAGACCCAGTACTTC.

The V call is TRBV5-1, the J call TRBJ2-6; no definite D call. The CDR3 has 15 amino acids. Germline CDR1 reads SGHRS; CDR2 reads YFSETQ. V lost 0 bases and J lost 0, with 4 bases in between. DNA for the CDR3: TGCGCCAGCAGCTTGGACTCCTCTGGGGCCAACGTCCTGACTTTC. It codes for CASSLDSSGANVLTF.

This rearrangement joins TRBV19 to TRBJ1-4; D remains ambiguous. The germline V and J ends were trimmed by 4 bases and 1 base, with 7 bases remaining between them. This CDR3 contains 14 residues. Looked up from germline, CDR1 is LNHDA and CDR2 is SQIVND (reference sequence). This CDR3 reads CASSTHLTNEKLFF. CDR3 bases: TGTGCCAGTAGTACGCATTTAACTAATGAAAAACTGTTTTTT.

The chain uses TRBV4-3 and TRBJ1-6, with D tentatively TRBD1 (5 bases). V lost 0 bases, J lost 8 bases, and 11 bases lay in between. The CDR3 has 15 amino acids. Per germline, CDR1 LGHNA and CDR2 YSLEER. The CDR3 DNA follows: TGCGCCAGCAGCCAAGAACAGGAAGCCTATTCACCCCTCCACTTT. The encoded protein is CASSQEQEAYSPLHF.

V usage is TRBV30 and J usage is TRBJ2-6; D is undetermined. The CDR3 is 14 residues long. CDR1 GTSNPN and CDR2 SVGIG come from the germline V gene (reference sequence). V lost 3 bases to trimming and J lost 0 bases, with 6 bases between them. CDR3 bases: TGTGCCTGGAGAAGAGGCTCTGGGGCCAACGTCCTGACTTTC. Residues: CAWRRGSGANVLTF.

J is TRBJ2-2 and V is TRBV5-5, with a possible D match to TRBD1 (6 bases). From germline, CDR1 is SGHKS and CDR2 YYEKEE (reference sequence). The CDR3 spans 15 residues. The germline V and J ends were trimmed by 4 bases and 1 base, with 11 bases remaining between them. This CDR3 is CASSTGQWNTGELFF. CDR3 coding DNA: TGTGCCAGCAGCACCGGACAGTGGAACACCGGGGAGCTGTTTTTT.